This T cell receptor beta chain was identified during a study of T cell repertoires in cytomegalovirus infection. With regard to this clonotype: Antigen unknown.

This CDR3 region has 13 residues. Trimming took off 5 bases at V and 2 bases at J, with 9 bases between the two ends. TCRdb fed the reads into MiXCR, producing one record per CDR3 protein. The table includes approximately 280,000 distinct CDR3 sequences, less than 25% detected once. The source is a human donor in good health (CMV status not recorded). Some clones in this sample may be carry-over from other donors' samples. The V call is TRBV12-3 or TRBV12-4, the J call TRBJ1-2; D remains ambiguous. The specimen was cultured PBMCs, collected from culture after CMV antigen stimulation. The CDR3 coding sequence is TGTGCCAGCAGTACCGACACAAACTATGGCTACACCTTC. Its translation is CASSTDTNYGYTF.